The 22 T cell receptor beta chains reported below all come from one sample, sequenced in a study of T cell responses to AZD1222 COVID-19 vaccine. The data were produced by immunoSEQ multiplex PCR, yet TCRdb's version contains in-frame clones alone and is incomplete. The data contain about 88,000 clones, 90% of them singletons. The sample in question was peripheral blood, obtained 28 days after the second AZD1222 dose. These TCRs come from an adult who received the AZD1222 COVID-19 vaccine.

The rearrangement links TRBV10-1 to TRBJ1-2, with 7 bases matching TRBD1. Per the germline V gene, CDR1 is WNHNN and CDR2 is SYGVQD (reference sequence). V shed 6 bases, J shed 4 bases, and the junction held 8 bases outside the gene matches. There are 14 residues in the CDR3. The CDR3 DNA reads TGCGCCAGCAGCCCGACAGGGAGTTCCTATGGCTACACCTTC. It translates to CASSPTGSSYGYTF.

This sequence joins TRBV12-3 or TRBV12-4 and TRBJ1-3; tentative D call: TRBD1 (5 bases). Trimming stripped 11 bases from V and 3 bases from J, with 8 bases between. CDR3 length: 11 residues. CDR3 nucleotide sequence: TGTGCCGTGGGGGTTGGAAACACCATATATTTT. Translating gives CAVGVGNTIYF.

The chain carries TRBV7-6 and TRBJ2-3; 11 bases agree with TRBD2. V shed 5 bases and J 5 bases; nucleotides not matched to a gene: 12. The germline V gene encodes CDR1 SGHVS and CDR2 FNYEAQ. The CDR3 runs 17 residues. The CDR3: CASSPLLAGGREDTQYF. As DNA, the CDR3 is TGTGCCAGCAGCCCGCTGTTAGCGGGGGGGCGCGAAGATACGCAGTATTTT.

This clone is a singleton in its sample. V usage is TRBV7-9 and J usage is TRBJ1-6; maybe TRBD1 (5 bases). Germline assignment: CDR1 SEHNR and CDR2 FQNEAQ (reference sequence). V lost 4 bases and J 0 bases, leaving 7 bases between the germline ends. This CDR3 region has 15 residues. CDR3 coding DNA: TGTGCCAGCAGCTCCGACAGCTCCTATAATTCACCCCTCCACTTT. It encodes CASSSDSSYNSPLHF.

V gene TRBV27 combines with J gene TRBJ1-6, with no clear D. The V end was cut by 5 bases, the J end by 10 bases, with 12 bases between. Germline V gives CDR1 MNHEY, CDR2 SMNVEV (reference sequence). The CDR3 covers 13 residues. CDR3 loop: CASSLGGNSPLHF. The CDR3 nucleotides read TGTGCCAGCAGTCTAGGTGGTAACTCACCCCTCCACTTT.

The V call is TRBV28, the J call TRBJ2-2; D possibly uses TRBD1 or TRBD2 (5 bases each). Germline V CDR1 and CDR2: MDHEN, SYDVKM. V gave up 4 bases and J gave up 4 bases, with 16 bases separating them. CDR3 length: 16 amino acids. CDR3 sequence reads: CASSSPGRRGTGELFF. The CDR3 region has the DNA TGTGCCAGCAGTTCGCCGGGACGTAGGGGCACCGGGGAGCTGTTTTTT.

This rearrangement joins TRBV5-1 to TRBJ1-6; D gene uncertain. This CDR3 comprises 16 residues. From germline, CDR1 is SGHRS and CDR2 YFSETQ. Trimming took off 0 bases at V and 4 bases at J, with 11 bases between the two ends. The CDR3 loop reads CASSLAAESYNSPLHF. In nucleotides, the CDR3 is TGCGCCAGCAGCTTGGCAGCAGAGTCATATAATTCACCCCTCCACTTT.

The chain uses TRBV13 and TRBJ2-5, with TRBD2 as a possible D gene (6 bases). The germline V gene encodes CDR1 PRHDT and CDR2 FYEKMQ (reference sequence). This CDR3 contains 13 residues. V was shortened by 5 bases and J by 5 bases, with 12 bases between the two germline ends. The DNA of the CDR3 is TGTGCCAGCAGCGGCGGCGGGGTGGAGACCCAGTACTTC. Amino acid sequence: CASSGGGVETQYF.

This chain links TRBV5-5 with TRBJ1-1; D possibly corresponds to TRBD1 (6 bases). Germline lookup yields CDR1 SGHKS and CDR2 YYEKEE (reference sequence). V was shortened by 1 base and J by 4 bases, with 11 bases between the two germline ends. The CDR3 consists of 14 residues. The CDR3 nucleotides are TGTGCCAGCAGCTTGACGGCAGGGGCCACTGAAGCTTTCTTT. Encoded protein: CASSLTAGATEAFF.

The rearrangement joins TRBV9 to TRBJ1-3; D perhaps matches TRBD1 (6 bases). CDR1 and CDR2 (germline): SGDLS, YYNGEE. V was cut by 0 bases and J by 0 bases, with 10 bases left in between. CDR3 length: 16 residues. The DNA for the CDR3 is TGTGCCAGCAGCGTAGGGGGGGCCAACTCTGGAAACACCATATATTTT. It yields the protein CASSVGGANSGNTIYF.

This sequence joins TRBV18 and TRBJ2-7; D might be TRBD1 (5 bases). This CDR3 is 14 amino acids long. The V gene lost 2 bases and the J gene lost 2 bases, with 10 bases spanning the gap. Germline assignment: CDR1 KGHSH and CDR2 LQKENI. CDR3: CASSPGAPAYEQYF. In DNA form, the CDR3 reads TGTGCCAGCTCACCAGGGGCACCAGCCTACGAGCAGTACTTC. Complete variable domain (other parts from reference TRBV18 and TRBJ2-7): NAGVMQNPRHLVRRRGQEARLRCSPMKGHSHVYWYRQLPEEGLKFMVYLQKENIIDESGMPKERFSAEFPKEGPSILRIQQVVRGDSAAYFCASSPGAPAYEQYFGPGTRLTVT.

The chain employs TRBV9 and TRBJ1-5, with D possibly matching TRBD1 (6 bases). Germline values: CDR1 SGDLS, CDR2 YYNGEE. CDR3 length: 14 residues. The V end was cut by 4 bases, the J end by 0 bases, with 8 bases between. CDR3 nucleotide sequence: TGTGCCAGCAGCTCACAGGGTAGCAATCAGCCCCAGCATTTT. It specifies CASSSQGSNQPQHF.

The rearrangement links TRBV6-5 to TRBJ1-1; D not resolved. The CDR3 consists of 14 residues. Germline values: CDR1 MNHEY, CDR2 SVGAGI. Trimming stripped 0 bases from V and 1 base from J, with 6 bases between. CDR3 residues: CASSYSWGNTEAFF. The CDR3 DNA follows: TGTGCCAGCAGTTACTCGTGGGGGAACACTGAAGCTTTCTTT.

J is TRBJ2-4 and V is TRBV7-2; D is undetermined. The CDR3 has 14 residues. Trimming pared 5 bases from V and 0 bases from J, leaving 8 bases between. Germline V gives CDR1 SGHTA, CDR2 FQGNSA. The CDR3 loop reads CASSPDVAKNIQYF. As DNA, the CDR3 is TGTGCCAGCAGCCCAGACGTAGCCAAAAACATTCAGTACTTC.

The rearrangement links TRBV19 to TRBJ2-3; no firm D call. The CDR3 consists of 16 residues. Germline V gives CDR1 LNHDA, CDR2 SQIVND (reference sequence). Trimming removed 4 bases at V and 2 bases at J, with 16 bases between. CDR3 loop: CASSTRQSLNTDTQYF. CDR3 DNA: TGTGCCAGTAGTACGAGACAAAGCCTAAACACAGATACGCAGTATTTT.

The gene calls are TRBV7-9 and TRBJ1-2; the D gene is possibly TRBD1 (6 bases). The CDR3 sequence is 13 residues long. Deletions cut 4 bases from V and 11 bases from J, with 17 bases between. The germline V gene has CDR1 SEHNR and CDR2 FQNEAQ (reference sequence). This CDR3 reads CASSSQGLRDYTF. The CDR3 DNA follows: TGTGCCAGCAGCTCTCAGGGGCTGCGCGATTACACCTTC.

The chain employs TRBV7-2 and TRBJ2-1; no firm D call. CDR3 length: 14 residues. Trimming removed 1 base from V and 10 bases from J, with 14 bases in between. The V gene's germline CDR1 is SGHTA and CDR2 FQGNSA. CDR3 region: CASSLGPARVEQFF. The DNA of the CDR3 is TGTGCCAGCAGCTTAGGTCCCGCCAGAGTAGAGCAGTTCTTC. Looking up the rest from reference TRBV7-2 and TRBJ2-1 gives the full variable domain: GAGVSQSPSNKVTEKGKDVELRCDPISGHTALYWYRQSLGQGLEFLIYFQGNSAPDKSGLPSDRFSAERTGGSVSTLTIQRTQQEDSAVYLCASSLGPARVEQFFGPGTRLTVL.

The rearrangement links TRBV5-1 to TRBJ2-7; 8 nucleotides align to TRBD2. Trimming removed 4 bases from V and 4 bases from J; junction bases left unmatched: 10. The CDR3 runs 15 residues. Germline V lookup: CDR1 SGHRS, CDR2 YFSETQ. CDR3 sequence (DNA): TGCGCCAGCAGCGTCTACGGACTAGCTGATTACGAGCAGTACTTC. Its protein product is CASSVYGLADYEQYF.

The gene calls are TRBV18 and TRBJ2-7; 10 bases are a match to TRBD1. Per the germline V gene, CDR1 is KGHSH and CDR2 is LQKENI. The CDR3 runs 17 residues. The V and J ends lost 1 base and 6 bases, in that order; junction bases with no gene match: 12. CDR3 protein: CASSPLPGTGDLVEQYF. The CDR3 nucleotides read TGTGCCAGCTCACCACTCCCCGGGACAGGGGATCTAGTCGAGCAGTACTTC.

The chain carries TRBV6-5 and TRBJ2-1, with 10 bases fitting TRBD2. With 0 bases clipped from V and 12 bases from J, the junction kept 11 bases outside the gene matches. The germline CDR1 and CDR2 sequences are MNHEY and SVGAGI. The CDR3 has 16 amino acids. The CDR3 is CASSYSEAGGLHGQFF. For the CDR3, the DNA is TGTGCCAGCAGTTACTCGGAAGCGGGGGGGCTTCATGGGCAGTTCTTC.

This clone was counted a single time. The CDR3 DNA sequence: TGTGCCAGTAGTGCCGGAGGGACCTACGAGCAGTACTTC. Translating it yields CASSAGGTYEQYF. The J gene is TRBJ2-7, the V gene TRBV19; D is possibly TRBD2 (6 bases). The CDR3 is 13 residues long. V was shortened by 5 bases and J by 2 bases, with 10 bases between the two germline ends. Germline V gene lookup returns CDR1 LNHDA and CDR2 SQIVND (reference sequence).

The rearrangement uses TRBV6-5 and TRBJ1-2, with a possible D match to TRBD1 (5 bases). Germline V CDR1 and CDR2: MNHEY, SVGAGI. The CDR3 is made up of 15 amino acids. V was clipped by 2 bases and J by 8 bases, with 18 bases between them. The CDR3 region has the DNA TGTGCCAGCAGTTACGATTTGGGAGGGGTCGGCGGCTACACCTTC. This gives the protein CASSYDLGGVGGYTF.